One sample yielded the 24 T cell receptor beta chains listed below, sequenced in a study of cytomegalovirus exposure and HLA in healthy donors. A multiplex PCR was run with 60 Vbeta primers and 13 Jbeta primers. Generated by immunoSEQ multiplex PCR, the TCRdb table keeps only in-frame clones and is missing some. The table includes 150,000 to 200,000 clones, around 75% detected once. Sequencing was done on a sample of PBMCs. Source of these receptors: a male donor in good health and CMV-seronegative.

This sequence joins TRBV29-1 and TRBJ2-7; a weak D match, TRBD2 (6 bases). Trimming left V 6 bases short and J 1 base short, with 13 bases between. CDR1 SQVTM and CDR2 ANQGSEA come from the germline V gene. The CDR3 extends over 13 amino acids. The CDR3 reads CSVGGIKSYEQYF. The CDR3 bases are TGCAGCGTGGGGGGAATCAAGTCCTACGAGCAGTACTTC.

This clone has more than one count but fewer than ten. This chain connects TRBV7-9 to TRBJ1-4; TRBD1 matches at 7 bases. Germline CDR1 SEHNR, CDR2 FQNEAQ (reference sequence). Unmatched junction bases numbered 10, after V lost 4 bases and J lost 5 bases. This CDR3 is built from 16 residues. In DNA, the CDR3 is TGTGCCAGCAGCTCCAGCGGGGGACAGAGAAATGAAAAACTGTTTTTT. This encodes CASSSSGGQRNEKLFF.

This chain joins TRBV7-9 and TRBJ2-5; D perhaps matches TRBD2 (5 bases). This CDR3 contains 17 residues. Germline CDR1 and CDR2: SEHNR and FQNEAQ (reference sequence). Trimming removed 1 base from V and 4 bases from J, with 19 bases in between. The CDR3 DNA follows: TGTGCCAGCAGCTTAGAAGGTGCTATAAGGGCGGGAGAGACCCAGTACTTC. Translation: CASSLEGAIRAGETQYF.

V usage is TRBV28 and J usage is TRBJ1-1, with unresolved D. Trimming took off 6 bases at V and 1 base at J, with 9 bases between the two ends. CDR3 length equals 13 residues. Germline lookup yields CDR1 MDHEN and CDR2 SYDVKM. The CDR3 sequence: CASRGLWNTEAFF. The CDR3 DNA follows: TGTGCCAGCAGAGGACTCTGGAACACTGAAGCTTTCTTT.

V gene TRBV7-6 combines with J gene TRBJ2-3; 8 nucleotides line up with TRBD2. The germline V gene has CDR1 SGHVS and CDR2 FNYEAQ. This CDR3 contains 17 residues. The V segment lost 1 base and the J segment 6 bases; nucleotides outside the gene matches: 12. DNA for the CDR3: TGTGCCAGCAGCTTAGGAGGTGGTGGGACTAGGGCGGATACGCAGTATTTT. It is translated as CASSLGGGGTRADTQYF. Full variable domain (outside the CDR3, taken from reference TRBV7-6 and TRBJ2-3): GAGVSQSPRYKVTKRGQDVALRCDPISGHVSLYWYRQALGQGPEFLTYFNYEAQQDKSGLPNDRFSAERPEGSISTLTIQRTEQRDSAMYRCASSLGGGGTRADTQYFGPGTRLTVL.

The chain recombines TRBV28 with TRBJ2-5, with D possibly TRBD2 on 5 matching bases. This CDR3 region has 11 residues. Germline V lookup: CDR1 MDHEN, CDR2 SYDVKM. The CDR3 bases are TGTGCGACGGCGGCGGGAGAGACCCAGTACTTC. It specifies CATAAGETQYF.

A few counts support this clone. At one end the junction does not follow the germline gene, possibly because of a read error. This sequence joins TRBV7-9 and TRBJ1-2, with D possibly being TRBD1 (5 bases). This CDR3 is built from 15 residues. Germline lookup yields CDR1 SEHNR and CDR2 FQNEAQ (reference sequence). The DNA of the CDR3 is TGTTCCAGCAGCTCCCCGACAGAATCCCGCCGCGGCTACACCTTC. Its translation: CSSSSPTESRRGYTF.

The CDR3 spells CASVRTGGVGRSYEQYF. CDR3 in DNA: TGTGCCAGCGTGCGGACAGGGGGTGTCGGGAGATCCTACGAGCAGTACTTC. This sequence joins TRBV28 and TRBJ2-7; 10 bases agree with TRBD1. The CDR3 totals 17 residues. With 8 bases clipped from V and 1 base from J, the junction kept 14 bases outside the gene matches. Germline V lookup: CDR1 MDHEN, CDR2 SYDVKM.

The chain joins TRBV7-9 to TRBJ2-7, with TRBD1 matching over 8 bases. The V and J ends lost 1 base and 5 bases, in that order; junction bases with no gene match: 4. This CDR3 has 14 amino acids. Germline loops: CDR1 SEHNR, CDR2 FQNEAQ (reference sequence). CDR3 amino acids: CASSLGDRGHEQYF. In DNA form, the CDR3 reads TGTGCCAGCAGCTTAGGAGACAGGGGCCACGAGCAGTACTTC.

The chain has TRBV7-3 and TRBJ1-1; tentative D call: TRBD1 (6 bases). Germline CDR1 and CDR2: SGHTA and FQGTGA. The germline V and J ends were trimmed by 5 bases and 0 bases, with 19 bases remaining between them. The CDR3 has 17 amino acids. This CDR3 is CASSNPTGGPMNTEAFF. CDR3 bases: TGTGCCAGCAGCAACCCGACGGGGGGGCCCATGAACACTGAAGCTTTCTTT.

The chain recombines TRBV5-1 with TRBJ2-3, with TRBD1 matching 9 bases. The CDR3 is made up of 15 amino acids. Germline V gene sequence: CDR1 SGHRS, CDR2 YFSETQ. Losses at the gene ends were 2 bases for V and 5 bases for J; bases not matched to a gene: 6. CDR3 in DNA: TGCGCCAGCAGCTTAGGGACAGGGACTTTAGATACGCAGTATTTT. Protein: CASSLGTGTLDTQYF. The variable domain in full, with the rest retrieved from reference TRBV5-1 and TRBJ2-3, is KAGVTQTPRYLIKTRGQQVTLSCSPISGHRSVSWYQQTPGQGLQFLFEYFSETQRNKGNFPGRFSGRQFSNSRSEMNVSTLELGDSALYLCASSLGTGTLDTQYFGPGTRLTVL.

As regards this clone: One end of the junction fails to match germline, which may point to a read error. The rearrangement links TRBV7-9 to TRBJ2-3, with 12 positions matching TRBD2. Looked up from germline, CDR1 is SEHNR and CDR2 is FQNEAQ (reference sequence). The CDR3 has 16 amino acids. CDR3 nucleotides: TGTTCCAGCATGTTAACTAGCGGGGGGTTGACAGATACGCAGTATTTT. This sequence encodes CSSMLTSGGLTDTQYF. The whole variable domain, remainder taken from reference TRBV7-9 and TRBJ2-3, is DTGVSQNPRHKITKRGQNVTFRCDPISEHNRLYWYRQTLGQGPEFLTYFQNEAQLEKSRLLSDRFSAERPKGSFSTLEIQRTEQGDSAMYLCSSMLTSGGLTDTQYFGPGTRLTVL.

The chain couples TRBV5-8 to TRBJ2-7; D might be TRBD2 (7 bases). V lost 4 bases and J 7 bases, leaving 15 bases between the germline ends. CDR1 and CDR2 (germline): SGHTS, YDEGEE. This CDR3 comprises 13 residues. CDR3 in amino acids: CASSPPGGQEQYF. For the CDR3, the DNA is TGTGCCAGCAGCCCACCGGGAGGACAGGAGCAGTACTTC.

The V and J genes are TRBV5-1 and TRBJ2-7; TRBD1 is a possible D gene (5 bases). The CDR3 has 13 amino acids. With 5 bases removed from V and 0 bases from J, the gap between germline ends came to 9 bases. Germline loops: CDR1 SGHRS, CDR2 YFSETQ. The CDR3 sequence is CASRTAFSYEQYF. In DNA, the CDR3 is TGCGCCAGCAGGACAGCGTTCTCCTACGAGCAGTACTTC.

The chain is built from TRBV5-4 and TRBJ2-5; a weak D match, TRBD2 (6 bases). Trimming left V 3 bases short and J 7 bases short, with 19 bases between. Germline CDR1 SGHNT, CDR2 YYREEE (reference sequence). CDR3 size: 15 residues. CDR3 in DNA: TGTGCCAGCAGCTGGGGAGGAAAAGATCGCGTGACCCAGTACTTC. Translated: CASSWGGKDRVTQYF.

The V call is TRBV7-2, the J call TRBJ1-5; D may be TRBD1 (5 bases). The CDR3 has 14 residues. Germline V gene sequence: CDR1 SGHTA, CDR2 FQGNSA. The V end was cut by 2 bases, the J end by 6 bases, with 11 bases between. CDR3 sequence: CASSLLTRVQPQHF. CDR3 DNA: TGTGCCAGCAGCTTATTAACCAGGGTTCAGCCCCAGCATTTT.

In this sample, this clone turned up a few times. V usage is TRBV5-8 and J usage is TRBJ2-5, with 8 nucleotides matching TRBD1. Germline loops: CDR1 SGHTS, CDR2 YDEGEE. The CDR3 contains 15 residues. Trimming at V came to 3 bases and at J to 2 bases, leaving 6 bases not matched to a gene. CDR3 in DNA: TGTGCCAGCAGCTCCGGACGGACAGGGCAAGAGACCCAGTACTTC. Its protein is CASSSGRTGQETQYF.

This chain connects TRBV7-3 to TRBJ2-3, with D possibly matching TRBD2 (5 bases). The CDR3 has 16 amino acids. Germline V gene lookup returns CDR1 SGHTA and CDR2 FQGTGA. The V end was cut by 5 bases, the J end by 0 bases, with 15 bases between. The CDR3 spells CASSPGGFSSTDTQYF. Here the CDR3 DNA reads TGTGCCAGCAGCCCCGGCGGGTTCTCTAGCACAGATACGCAGTATTTT.

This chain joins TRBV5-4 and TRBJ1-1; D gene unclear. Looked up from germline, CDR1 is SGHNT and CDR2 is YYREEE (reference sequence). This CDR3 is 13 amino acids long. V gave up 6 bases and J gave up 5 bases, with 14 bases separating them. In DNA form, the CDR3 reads TGTGCCAGCACATTGGAGCCGGGGACTGAAGCTTTCTTT. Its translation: CASTLEPGTEAFF.

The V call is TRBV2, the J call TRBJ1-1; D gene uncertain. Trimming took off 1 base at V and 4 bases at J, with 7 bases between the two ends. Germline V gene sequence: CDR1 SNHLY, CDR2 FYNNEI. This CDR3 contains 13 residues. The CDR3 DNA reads TGTGCCAGCAGTGAAGGACCGGGCACTGAAGCTTTCTTT. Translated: CASSEGPGTEAFF.

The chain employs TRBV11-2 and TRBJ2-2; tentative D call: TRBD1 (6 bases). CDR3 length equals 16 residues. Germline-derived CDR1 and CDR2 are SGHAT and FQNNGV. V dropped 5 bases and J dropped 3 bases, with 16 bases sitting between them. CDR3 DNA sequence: TGTGCCAGCAGCCCGAACCTTTGGACAGACACCGGGGAGCTGTTTTTT. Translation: CASSPNLWTDTGELFF.

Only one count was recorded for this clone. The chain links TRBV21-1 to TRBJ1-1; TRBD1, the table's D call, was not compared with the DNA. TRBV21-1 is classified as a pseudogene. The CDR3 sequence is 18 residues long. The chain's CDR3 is CASSRDNTTGSINTEAFF. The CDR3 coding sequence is TGTGCCAGCAGCAGGGACAACACGACAGGGAGCATTAACACTGAAGCTTTCTTT.

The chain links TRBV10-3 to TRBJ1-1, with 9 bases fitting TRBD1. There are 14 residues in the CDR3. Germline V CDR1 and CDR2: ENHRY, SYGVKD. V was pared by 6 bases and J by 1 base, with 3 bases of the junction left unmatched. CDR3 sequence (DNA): TGTGCCATCAGCCGGGACAGGGCGAACACTGAAGCTTTCTTT. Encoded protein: CAISRDRANTEAFF.

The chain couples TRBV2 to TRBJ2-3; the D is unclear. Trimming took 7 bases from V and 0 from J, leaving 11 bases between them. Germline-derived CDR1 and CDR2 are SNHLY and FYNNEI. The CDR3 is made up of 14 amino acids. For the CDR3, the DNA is TGTGCCAGCATCCGATCGAGTAGCACAGATACGCAGTATTTT. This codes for CASIRSSSTDTQYF. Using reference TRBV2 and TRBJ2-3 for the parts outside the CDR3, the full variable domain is EPEVTQTPSHQVTQMGQEVILRCVPISNHLYFYWYRQILGQKVEFLVSFYNNEISEKSEIFDDQFSVERPDGSNFTLKIRSTKLEDSAMYFCASIRSSSTDTQYFGPGTRLTVL.